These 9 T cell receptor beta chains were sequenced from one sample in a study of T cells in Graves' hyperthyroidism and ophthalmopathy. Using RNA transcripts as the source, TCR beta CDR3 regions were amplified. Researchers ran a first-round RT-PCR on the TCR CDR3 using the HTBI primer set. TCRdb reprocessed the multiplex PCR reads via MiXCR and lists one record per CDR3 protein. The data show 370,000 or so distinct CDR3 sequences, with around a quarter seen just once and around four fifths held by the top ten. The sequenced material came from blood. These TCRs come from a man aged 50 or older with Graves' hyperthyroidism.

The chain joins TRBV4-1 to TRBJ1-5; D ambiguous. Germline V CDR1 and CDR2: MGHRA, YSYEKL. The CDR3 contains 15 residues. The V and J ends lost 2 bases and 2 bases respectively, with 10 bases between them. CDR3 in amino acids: CASSQTLSGNQPQHF. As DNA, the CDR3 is TGCGCCAGCAGCCAAACCCTCAGTGGCAATCAGCCCCAGCATTTT.

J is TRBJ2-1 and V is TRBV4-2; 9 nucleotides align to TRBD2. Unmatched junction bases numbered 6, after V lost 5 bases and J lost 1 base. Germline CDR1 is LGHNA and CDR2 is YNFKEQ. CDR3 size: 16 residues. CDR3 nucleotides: TGTGCCAGCAGCGATTTAGCGGGAGAGTCCTACAATGAGCAGTTCTTC. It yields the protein CASSDLAGESYNEQFF.

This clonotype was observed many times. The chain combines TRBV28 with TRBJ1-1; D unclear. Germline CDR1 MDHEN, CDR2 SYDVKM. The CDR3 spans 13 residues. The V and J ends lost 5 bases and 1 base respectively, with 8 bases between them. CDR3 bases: TGTGCCAGCAGTCCTAGTTGGAACACTGAAGCTTTCTTT. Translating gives CASSPSWNTEAFF.

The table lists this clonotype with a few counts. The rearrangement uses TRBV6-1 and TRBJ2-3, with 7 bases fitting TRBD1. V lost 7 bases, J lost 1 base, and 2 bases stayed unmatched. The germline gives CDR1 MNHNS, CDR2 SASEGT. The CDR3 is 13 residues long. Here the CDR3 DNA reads TGTGCCAGCAAAGACAGGGGCACAGATACGCAGTATTTT. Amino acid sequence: CASKDRGTDTQYF.

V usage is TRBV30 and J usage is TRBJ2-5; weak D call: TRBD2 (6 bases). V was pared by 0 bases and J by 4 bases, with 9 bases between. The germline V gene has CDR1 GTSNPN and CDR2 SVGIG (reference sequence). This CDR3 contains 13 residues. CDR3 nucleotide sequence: TGTGCCTGGAGTGTAGGAGGGGTAGAGACCCAGTACTTC. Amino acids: CAWSVGGVETQYF.

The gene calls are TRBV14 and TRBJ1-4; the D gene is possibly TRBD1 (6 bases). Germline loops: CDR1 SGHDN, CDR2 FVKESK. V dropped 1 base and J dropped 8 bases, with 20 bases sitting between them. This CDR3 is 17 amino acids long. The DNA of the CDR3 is TGTGCCAGCAGCCAAGTTGCCTTCGGGACACTCCCCGAAAAACTGTTTTTT. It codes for CASSQVAFGTLPEKLFF. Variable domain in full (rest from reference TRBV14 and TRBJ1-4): EAGVTQFPSHSVIEKGQTVTLRCDPISGHDNLYWYRRVMGKEIKFLLHFVKESKQDESGMPNNRFLAERTGGTYSTLKVQPAELEDSGVYFCASSQVAFGTLPEKLFFGSGTQLSVL.

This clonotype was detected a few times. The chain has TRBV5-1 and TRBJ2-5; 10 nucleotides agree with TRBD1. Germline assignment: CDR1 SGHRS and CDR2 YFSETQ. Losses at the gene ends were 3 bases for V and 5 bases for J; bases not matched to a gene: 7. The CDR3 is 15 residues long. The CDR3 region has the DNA TGCGCCAGCAGCTCCGGGACAGGGGCAATGGAGACCCAGTACTTC. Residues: CASSSGTGAMETQYF.

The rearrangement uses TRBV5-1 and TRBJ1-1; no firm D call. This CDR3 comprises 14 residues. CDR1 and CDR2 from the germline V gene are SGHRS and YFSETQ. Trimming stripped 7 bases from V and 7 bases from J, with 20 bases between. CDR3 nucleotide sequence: TGCGCCAGCCAGCACGGCGGCAGCTCAGGTGAAGCTTTCTTT. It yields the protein CASQHGGSSGEAFF.

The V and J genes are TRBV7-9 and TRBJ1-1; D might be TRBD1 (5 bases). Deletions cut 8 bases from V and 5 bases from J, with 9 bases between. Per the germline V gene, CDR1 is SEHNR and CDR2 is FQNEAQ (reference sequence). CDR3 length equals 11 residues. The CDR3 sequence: CASRGETEAFF. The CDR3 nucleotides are TGTGCCAGCCGAGGGGAAACTGAAGCTTTCTTT.